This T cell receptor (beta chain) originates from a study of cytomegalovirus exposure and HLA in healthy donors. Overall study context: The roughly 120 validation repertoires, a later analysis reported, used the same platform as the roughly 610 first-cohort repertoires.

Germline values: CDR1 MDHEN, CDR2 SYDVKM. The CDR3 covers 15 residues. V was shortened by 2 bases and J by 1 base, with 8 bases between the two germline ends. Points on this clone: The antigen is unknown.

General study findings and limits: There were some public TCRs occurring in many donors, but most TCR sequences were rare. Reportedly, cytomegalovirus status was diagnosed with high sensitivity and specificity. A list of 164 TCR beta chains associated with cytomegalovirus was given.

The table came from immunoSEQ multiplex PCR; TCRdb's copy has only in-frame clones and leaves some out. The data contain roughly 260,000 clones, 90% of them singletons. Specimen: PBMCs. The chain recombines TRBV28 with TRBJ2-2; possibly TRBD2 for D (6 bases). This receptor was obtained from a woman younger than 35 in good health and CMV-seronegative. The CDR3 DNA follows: TGTGCCAGCAGTTTAACGGGACTGAACACCGGGGAGCTGTTTTTT. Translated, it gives CASSLTGLNTGELFF.